In this sample, the clone carrying this T cell receptor (beta chain) turned up a few times. The antigen is unknown. The PCR contained 60 Vbeta and 13 Jbeta primers. The method was immunoSEQ multiplex PCR; TCRdb's version includes in-frame clones alone and lacks a portion of them. The sample holds roughly 150,000 clones, approximately 73% seen once. This record belongs to a study of cytomegalovirus exposure and HLA in healthy donors. Study-level background: In a previous analysis, about 100 million unique TCR beta sequences were found from 150 million to 200 million T cells.

This CDR3 is 14 amino acids long. With 0 bases removed from V and 3 bases from J, the gap between germline ends came to 9 bases. Per the germline V gene, CDR1 is SGHRS and CDR2 is YFSETQ. General study results and limits: Upon later analysis, HLA-associated TCR beta chains proved more clonally expanded than other, equally common chains. Most likely, a cluster of highly shared sequence variants arose as a sequencing artifact.

This clonotype was obtained from a young man in good health and CMV-seropositive. The chain joins TRBV5-1 to TRBJ2-5; D might be TRBD2 (6 bases). Sample: PBMCs. This CDR3 is CASSLVSGEETQYF. The CDR3 DNA follows: TGCGCCAGCAGCTTGGTTAGCGGTGAAGAGACCCAGTACTTC.